The 21 T cell receptor beta chains below all came from one sample that was sequenced in a study of cytomegalovirus exposure and HLA in healthy donors. PCR was performed using 60 Vbeta and 13 Jbeta primers. Only in-frame clones appear in the TCRdb table, and some are missing; sequencing was by immunoSEQ multiplex PCR. The table lists about 160,000 clones, 70% to 85% of them singletons, with under 2.5% in the top ten. Specimen: PBMCs. These receptors were obtained from a man in his forties or fifties in good health and CMV-seronegative.

This clone was found once. The genes are TRBV30 and TRBJ2-7, with 8 nucleotides matching TRBD1. Germline CDR1 reads GTSNPN; CDR2 reads SVGIG (reference sequence). CDR3 length equals 13 residues. The V gene end was trimmed by 1 base and the J gene end by 2 bases; junction bases not matched to a gene: 1. The CDR3 sequence is CAWSGTGTYEQYF. The CDR3 nucleotides are TGTGCCTGGAGTGGGACAGGGACCTACGAGCAGTACTTC.

This clone was seen only once. J is TRBJ2-1 and V is TRBV5-1, with 7 nucleotides matching TRBD1. The CDR3 totals 14 residues. Losses at the gene ends were 0 bases for V and 9 bases for J; bases not matched to a gene: 6. Per germline, CDR1 SGHRS and CDR2 YFSETQ. The CDR3 region has the DNA TGCGCCAGCAGCTTGGGACAGGGCGCAAGTGAGCAGTTCTTC. As protein: CASSLGQGASEQFF.

This clone came up a few times. The chain carries TRBV29-1 and TRBJ2-3; 8 nucleotides agree with TRBD2. There are 15 residues in the CDR3. Per the germline V gene, CDR1 is SQVTM and CDR2 is ANQGSEA. The V gene end was trimmed by 5 bases and the J gene end by 2 bases; junction bases not matched to a gene: 9. The CDR3 DNA reads as TGCAGCGTTCGAGGGCTAGCGGGCCTCACAGATACGCAGTATTTT. The encoded protein is CSVRGLAGLTDTQYF.

The V gene is TRBV7-2, the J gene TRBJ2-2, with 8 bases matching TRBD2. V lost 2 bases and J lost 10; bases outside the gene matches: 9. There are 15 residues in the CDR3. CDR1 is SGHTA, CDR2 FQGNSA, per germline. DNA of the CDR3: TGTGCCAGCAGCTTATCGGCTAGCGGGTCCTCGGAGCTGTTTTTT. Protein product: CASSLSASGSSELFF.

The chain has TRBV6-5 and TRBJ2-2; a weak D match, TRBD2 (5 bases). This CDR3 contains 14 residues. The V end lost 0 bases, the J end lost 3 bases, and 5 bases lay between the germline ends. The germline V gene has CDR1 MNHEY and CDR2 SVGAGI. The DNA for the CDR3 is TGTGCCAGCAGTTACTCTAGCGACACCGGGGAGCTGTTTTTT. This codes for CASSYSSDTGELFF.

This chain links TRBV4-2 with TRBJ2-1, with 14 positions matching TRBD2. The CDR3 is 17 amino acids. Germline values: CDR1 LGHNA, CDR2 YNFKEQ. Trimming removed 5 bases from V and 7 bases from J; junction bases left unmatched: 10. In DNA, the CDR3 is TGTGCCAGCAGCTCTATTGCGACTAGCGGGAGGGGGAATGAGCAGTTCTTC. Translated: CASSSIATSGRGNEQFF.

This sequence joins TRBV5-1 and TRBJ2-5; weak D call: TRBD2 (5 bases). CDR3 size: 15 residues. The V gene lost 0 bases and the J gene lost 2 bases, with 11 bases spanning the gap. Germline lookup yields CDR1 SGHRS and CDR2 YFSETQ. The CDR3 region has the DNA TGCGCCAGCAGCTTGGCTACGCGACTACAAGAGACCCAGTACTTC. Its translation is CASSLATRLQETQYF.

The chain combines TRBV19 with TRBJ2-7; the match to TRBD1 covers 9 bases. This CDR3 contains 15 residues. Unmatched junction bases numbered 11, after V lost 5 bases and J lost 6 bases. Germline CDR1 is LNHDA and CDR2 is SQIVND (reference sequence). The CDR3 DNA reads as TGTGCCAGTAGTCTCCAAGCGGGACAGGGCACCGAGCAGTACTTC. Residues: CASSLQAGQGTEQYF.

V gene TRBV29-1 combines with J gene TRBJ2-1, with 7 positions matching TRBD1. J gave up 4 bases and V 3 bases, and 15 bases lay outside the gene matches. In germline, CDR1 is SQVTM, CDR2 ANQGSEA. The CDR3 has 17 amino acids. CDR3 coding DNA: TGCAGCGTTGAGGCCCCGGGACAGAGTCGCCTTTACAATGAGCAGTTCTTC. It is translated as CSVEAPGQSRLYNEQFF.

With respect to this clone: Other DNA variants within this sample encode the same CDR3. V usage is TRBV7-9 and J usage is TRBJ2-7, with 7 nucleotides matching TRBD1. Germline CDR1 and CDR2: SEHNR and FQNEAQ (reference sequence). CDR3 length equals 13 residues. Unmatched junction bases numbered 4, after V lost 5 bases and J lost 3 bases. The CDR3 DNA is TGTGCCAGCAGCCTAGGGGGCCGCTACGAGCAGTACTTC. It encodes CASSLGGRYEQYF.

The chain couples TRBV28 to TRBJ2-1; possible D gene TRBD1, 5 bases. V lost 5 bases and J 9 bases, leaving 11 bases between the germline ends. The CDR3 is made up of 12 amino acids. Per the germline V gene, CDR1 is MDHEN and CDR2 is SYDVKM. The CDR3 DNA is TGTGCCAGCAGTCGACCAGGGCGTGAGCAGTTCTTC. Encoded protein: CASSRPGREQFF.

J is TRBJ1-3 and V is TRBV28; the D is unclear. The CDR3 is 14 residues long. The V end was cut by 11 bases, the J end by 0 bases, with 14 bases between. Per the germline V gene, CDR1 is MDHEN and CDR2 is SYDVKM. The CDR3 loop is CAGSSSHSGNTIYF. CDR3 nucleotide sequence: TGTGCCGGTAGCAGTAGCCACTCTGGAAACACCATATATTTT.

This clone was counted a single time. The V call is TRBV11-2, the J call TRBJ2-1; 14 bases line up with TRBD2. The J segment lost 8 bases and the V segment lost 6 bases, leaving 6 bases of the junction unmatched. CDR1 is SGHAT and CDR2 is FQNNGV in the germline V gene. CDR3 length equals 15 residues. The CDR3 sequence: CASRTGLAGGDEQFF. The CDR3 nucleotides read TGTGCCAGCAGAACTGGACTAGCGGGAGGAGATGAGCAGTTCTTC.

Concerning this clone: A junction end diverges from the germline sequence, so it may reflect a read error. The chain uses TRBV7-8 and TRBJ2-1, with D possibly being TRBD1 (8 bases). Germline-derived CDR1 and CDR2 are SGHVS and FQNEAQ. The CDR3 contains 15 residues. The CDR3 DNA is TGTGCCAGCAGCCTTCTGGACAGGGACTACAATGGGCAGTTCTTC. It is translated as CASSLLDRDYNGQFF. Looking up the rest from reference TRBV7-8 and TRBJ2-1 gives the full variable domain: GAGVSQSPRYKVAKRGQDVALRCDPISGHVSLFWYQQALGQGPEFLTYFQNEAQLDKSGLPSDRFFAERPEGSVSTLKIQRTQQEDSAVYLCASSLLDRDYNGQFFGPGTRLTVL.

In this sample, this clone turned up a few times. CDR3 amino acids: CASSLAETGGNEQYF. The CDR3 nucleotides read TGTGCCAGCAGCTTGGCCGAGACAGGGGGCAACGAGCAGTACTTC. V and J are TRBV5-5 and TRBJ2-7, with 10 bases that match TRBD1. The trim removed 0 bases at V and 5 bases at J, leaving 5 bases unmatched. The CDR3 spans 15 residues. Germline CDR1 is SGHKS and CDR2 is YYEKEE (reference sequence).

The V gene is TRBV6-1, the J gene TRBJ2-5; D is undetermined. Germline CDR1 MNHNS, CDR2 SASEGT. The germline V and J ends were trimmed by 3 bases and 5 bases, with 16 bases remaining between them. CDR3 size: 15 residues. CDR3: CASSDIFSVRETQYF. CDR3 bases: TGTGCCAGCAGTGATATCTTCAGCGTACGCGAGACCCAGTACTTC.

This clone has a single count. This chain joins TRBV5-1 and TRBJ2-5, with D uncertain. Trimming removed 0 bases at V and 4 bases at J, with 13 bases between. Per the germline V gene, CDR1 is SGHRS and CDR2 is YFSETQ. The CDR3 has 15 residues. The CDR3 coding sequence is TGCGCCAGCAGCTTGGGTCAATCAACTCCAGAGACCCAGTACTTC. This gives the protein CASSLGQSTPETQYF. The variable domain in full, completed from reference TRBV5-1 and TRBJ2-5, reads KAGVTQTPRYLIKTRGQQVTLSCSPISGHRSVSWYQQTPGQGLQFLFEYFSETQRNKGNFPGRFSGRQFSNSRSEMNVSTLELGDSALYLCASSLGQSTPETQYFGPGTRLLVL.

This rearrangement joins TRBV28 to TRBJ2-5; TRBD2 matches 8 bases. CDR1 MDHEN and CDR2 SYDVKM come from the germline V gene. The CDR3 is 15 amino acids. J was trimmed by 5 bases and V by 5 bases; bases with no gene match: 10. CDR3 nucleotides: TGTGCCAGCAGTGTTAAAAGCGGGAGTAGTGAGACCCAGTACTTC. This encodes CASSVKSGSSETQYF.

This chain uses TRBV18 with TRBJ2-5, with 10 bases identical to TRBD2. The CDR3 contains 14 residues. V trimming: 6 bases; J trimming: 5 bases; junction bases outside the gene matches: 6. The germline V gene has CDR1 KGHSH and CDR2 LQKENI. In DNA, the CDR3 is TGTGCCAGCTCGTTACTAGCGGGAACGGAGACCCAGTACTTC. Amino acids: CASSLLAGTETQYF.

The chain has TRBV7-2 and TRBJ1-2, with a possible D match to TRBD1 (6 bases). The CDR3 contains 17 residues. Germline CDR1 reads SGHTA; CDR2 reads FQGNSA. Trimming stripped 2 bases from V and 0 bases from J, with 16 bases between. CDR3: CASSLSGVLLSNYGYTF. In DNA, the CDR3 is TGTGCCAGCAGCTTATCAGGGGTCCTCCTCTCTAACTATGGCTACACCTTC.

This chain links TRBV27 with TRBJ1-2; 7 nucleotides match TRBD1. The CDR3 covers 18 residues. From germline, CDR1 is MNHEY and CDR2 SMNVEV (reference sequence). Germline trimming cut 0 bases from V and 5 bases from J; bases unmatched to any gene: 15. CDR3 residues: CASSLSRGKGLGLYGYTF. CDR3 in DNA: TGTGCCAGCAGTTTATCCAGGGGGAAGGGCCTGGGCTTATATGGCTACACCTTC.